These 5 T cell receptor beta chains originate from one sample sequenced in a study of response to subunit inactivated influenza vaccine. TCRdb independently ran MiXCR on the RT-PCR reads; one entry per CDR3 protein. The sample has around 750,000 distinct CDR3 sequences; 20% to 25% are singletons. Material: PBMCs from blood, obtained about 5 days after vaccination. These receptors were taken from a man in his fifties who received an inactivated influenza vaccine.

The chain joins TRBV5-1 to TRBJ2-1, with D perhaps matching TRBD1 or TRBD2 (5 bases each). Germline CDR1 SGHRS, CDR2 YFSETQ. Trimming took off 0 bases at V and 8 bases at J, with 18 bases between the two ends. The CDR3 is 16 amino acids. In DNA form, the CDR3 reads TGCGCCAGCAGCTTGGGAGGGACCTCAATGAGGGATGAGCAGTTCTTC. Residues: CASSLGGTSMRDEQFF. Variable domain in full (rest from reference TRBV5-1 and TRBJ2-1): KAGVTQTPRYLIKTRGQQVTLSCSPISGHRSVSWYQQTPGQGLQFLFEYFSETQRNKGNFPGRFSGRQFSNSRSEMNVSTLELGDSALYLCASSLGGTSMRDEQFFGPGTRLTVL.

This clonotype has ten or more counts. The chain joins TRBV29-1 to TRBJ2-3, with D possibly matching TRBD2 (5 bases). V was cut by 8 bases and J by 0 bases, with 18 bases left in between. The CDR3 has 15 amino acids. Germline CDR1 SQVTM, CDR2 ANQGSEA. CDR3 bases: TGCAGCTCCAGTCGAGGGAGAGGAAGCACAGATACGCAGTATTTT. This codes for CSSSRGRGSTDTQYF.

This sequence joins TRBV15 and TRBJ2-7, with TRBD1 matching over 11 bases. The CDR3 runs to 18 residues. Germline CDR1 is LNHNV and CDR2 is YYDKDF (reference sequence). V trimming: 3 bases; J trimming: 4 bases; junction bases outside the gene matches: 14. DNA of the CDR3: TGTGCCACCAGCAGGTCGACGGACAGGGGGCTTCGTTGGTACGAGCAGTACTTC. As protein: CATSRSTDRGLRWYEQYF.

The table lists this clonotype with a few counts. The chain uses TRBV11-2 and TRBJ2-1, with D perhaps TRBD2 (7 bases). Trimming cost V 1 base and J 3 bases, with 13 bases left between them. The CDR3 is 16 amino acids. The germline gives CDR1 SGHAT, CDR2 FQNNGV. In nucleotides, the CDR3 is TGTGCCAGCAGCTTAGGGGAGGGGGGGGGCTACAATGAGCAGTTCTTC. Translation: CASSLGEGGGYNEQFF.

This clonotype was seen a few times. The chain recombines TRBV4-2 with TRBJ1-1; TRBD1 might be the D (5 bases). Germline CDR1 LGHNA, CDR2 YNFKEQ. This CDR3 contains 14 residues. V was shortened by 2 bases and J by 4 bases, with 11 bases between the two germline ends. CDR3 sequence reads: CASSQPDGGTEAFF. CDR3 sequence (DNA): TGTGCCAGCAGCCAACCAGACGGGGGCACTGAAGCTTTCTTT.